This TCR beta chain was documented in a study of blood T cell repertoires in COVID-19. Across the study: There were acute and convalescent COVID-19 samples, and they came from the United States, Italy and Spain. In each case, the material was cDNA or gDNA derived from T cells, B-cell-depleted T cells, or PBMCs.

V was clipped by 6 bases and J by 1 base, with 12 bases between them. The CDR3 sequence is 15 residues long. Germline CDR1 reads MNHEY; CDR2 reads SMNVEV (reference sequence). Participants, about 18 to 95 years old, spanned more than 20 US areas. Participant-reported clinical history was the basis for cohort assignment. Measured with immunoSEQ multiplex PCR; TCRdb has only the in-frame clones, and not every one. The sample has over 200,000 clones, just under 90% seen once. The sample consisted of PBMCs or T cells enriched from blood (not recorded which). The receptor was isolated from a man aged 25-40 years who had recovered from COVID-19. The rearrangement links TRBV27 to TRBJ2-2; D is perhaps TRBD1 (7 bases). CDR3 in DNA: TGTGCCAGCAGGCCAGGGGGAGGGAACACCGGGGAGCTGTTTTTT. Translating it yields CASRPGGGNTGELFF.